Listed below are T cell receptor beta chains from one sample, sequenced in a study of blood T cell repertoires in COVID-19. Produced via immunoSEQ multiplex PCR; TCRdb's table is partial and in-frame only. This table has about 48,000 clones, roughly 85% appearing once. Sequenced: peripheral blood. Receptor source: a woman of 80 years or more with acute or convalescent COVID-19. CDR3s include the opening cysteine and the closing phenylalanine or tryptophan. A D gene is named only where the DNA matches it firmly. Not all rows give a size; the values are once, few, many and, for expanded clones, a class.

>TRBJ1-1|TRBV14|14|NA|NA
CASSPRAGASEAFF
TGTGCCAGCAGCCCAAGGGCGGGGGCTTCTGAAGCTTTCTTT
>TRBJ2-1|TRBV11-1|15|NA|TRBD2
CASRFLPRGDDEQFF
TGTGCCAGCAGGTTCCTTCCCCGGGGGGACGATGAGCAGTTCTTC
>TRBJ2-7|TRBV5-1|16|NA|TRBD2
CASSLGVSGGTYEQYF
TGCGCCAGCAGCTTGGGAGTTAGCGGGGGCACCTACGAGCAGTACTTC
>TRBJ1-2|TRBV2|15|NA|NA
CASSDPRRRDYGYTF
TGTGCCAGCAGTGACCCGCGACGGCGGGACTATGGCTACACCTTC
>TRBJ1-2|TRBV7-2|16|NA|NA
CASSLGWSGDHYGYTF
TGTGCCAGCAGCTTAGGGTGGTCAGGGGACCACTATGGCTACACCTTC
>TRBJ2-2|TRBV9|15|NA|NA
CASSVELLNTGELFF
TGTGCCAGCAGCGTAGAACTCCTGAACACCGGGGAGCTGTTTTTT
>TRBJ2-2|TRBV6-6|14|NA|TRBD1
CASIIQTGSGELFF
TGTGCCAGCATTATCCAGACAGGGTCCGGGGAGCTGTTTTTT
>TRBJ2-5|TRBV5-5|19|NA|TRBD2
CASSSGLAGPSPLQETQYF
TGTGCCAGCAGCTCCGGACTAGCGGGCCCTTCCCCTTTACAAGAGACCCAGTACTTC
>TRBJ2-5|TRBV3-1/TRBV3-2|14|once|TRBD2
CASRQSGGGETQYF
TGTGCCAGCAGACAATCGGGGGGGGGAGAGACCCAGTACTTC
>TRBJ1-1|TRBV3-1/TRBV3-2|14|once|NA
CASSQAGYGTEAFF
TGTGCCAGCAGCCAAGCAGGCTATGGGACTGAAGCTTTCTTT
>TRBJ1-1|TRBV6-5|15|NA|TRBD1
CASSLLQGGNTEAFF
TGTGCCAGCAGTCTCCTACAGGGGGGGAACACTGAAGCTTTCTTT
>TRBJ1-3|TRBV3-1/TRBV3-2|15|NA|NA
CASSQLGAGGNTIYF
TGTGCCAGCAGCCAATTGGGGGCCGGTGGAAACACCATATATTTT
>TRBJ1-6|TRBV7-3|15|NA|NA
CASSLRDSSRSPLHF
TGTGCCAGCAGCCTCCGGGACTCCTCGAGGTCACCCCTCCACTTT
>TRBJ2-5|TRBV3-1/TRBV3-2|15|NA|NA
CASSLRGTIQETQYF
TGTGCCAGCAGCCTTCGGGGAACTATACAAGAGACCCAGTACTTC
>TRBJ1-2|TRBV6-5|15|NA|NA
CASSPSTPGNPREVF
TGTGCCAGCAGTCCCTCAACCCCCGGGAACCCTCGAGAGGTCTTC
>TRBJ1-1|TRBV6-5|11|few|NA
CASGGRAEAFF
TGTGCCAGCGGAGGTCGGGCAGAAGCTTTCTTT
>TRBJ1-5|TRBV4-1|15|few|NA
CASSQGQDSNQPQHF
TGCGCCAGCAGCCAAGGACAGGATAGCAATCAGCCCCAGCATTTT
>TRBJ2-1|TRBV25-1|15|NA|NA
CASSEQGTLYNEQFF
TGTGCCAGCAGTGAACAGGGAACCCTATACAATGAGCAGTTCTTC
>TRBJ2-7|TRBV4-1|16|NA|TRBD2
CASSQSTSGGAYEQYF
TGCGCCAGCAGCCAAAGTACTAGCGGGGGGGCCTACGAGCAGTACTTC
>TRBJ2-5|TRBV30|14|NA|TRBD1
CAWSRTGWEETQYF
TGTGCCTGGAGTCGGACAGGGTGGGAGGAGACCCAGTACTTC
>TRBJ1-2|TRBV19|14|NA|NA
CASSRMGLNHGYTF
TGTGCCAGCTCCAGAATGGGACTGAACCATGGCTACACCTTC
>TRBJ1-3|TRBV29-1|14|NA|TRBD1
CSVVQGVTGNTIYF
TGCAGCGTCGTTCAGGGGGTAACGGGAAACACCATATATTTT
>TRBJ2-5|TRBV5-4|15|NA|TRBD2
CASSLGRGVQETQYF
TGTGCCAGCAGCTTGGGGCGGGGGGTCCAAGAGACCCAGTACTTC
>TRBJ1-6|TRBV3-1/TRBV3-2|19|NA|NA
CASSRYSTPSTVYNSPLHF
TGTGCCAGCAGCCGATACTCTACCCCGTCTACAGTCTATAATTCACCCCTCCACTTT
>TRBJ2-2|TRBV27|16|once|TRBD2
CASSFGLAGGPGELFF
TGTGCCAGCAGTTTCGGACTAGCGGGGGGGCCTGGGGAGCTGTTTTTT
>TRBJ2-5|TRBV21-1|15|NA|NA
CASSLIPGGRETQYF
TGTGCCAGCAGCCTTATCCCGGGAGGGAGGGAGACCCAGTACTTC
>TRBJ1-2|TRBV29-1|12|NA|TRBD1
CSVQGQGYGYTF
TGCAGCGTTCAGGGACAGGGTTATGGCTACACCTTC
>TRBJ1-1|TRBV3-1/TRBV3-2|15|NA|NA
CASSQRGTGGTEAFF
TGTGCCAGCAGCCAACGAGGAACGGGGGGCACTGAAGCTTTCTTT
>TRBJ1-1|TRBV11-1|15|NA|NA
CASSQGQTMNTEAFF
TGTGCCAGCAGCCAGGGACAAACGATGAACACTGAAGCTTTCTTT
>TRBJ2-7|TRBV5-4|15|NA|TRBD2
CASSLLTAGEYEQYF
TGTGCCAGCAGCTTGCTAACAGCGGGGGAGTACGAGCAGTACTTC
>TRBJ1-1|TRBV28|13|NA|NA
CASSLQGNTEAFF
TGTGCCAGCAGTCTCCAGGGGAACACTGAAGCTTTCTTT
>TRBJ1-5|TRBV6-1|15|once|NA
CASSEAGGFDQPQHF
TGTGCCAGCAGTGAAGCCGGAGGTTTCGATCAGCCCCAGCATTTT
>TRBJ1-2|TRBV5-6|14|NA|TRBD1
CASSPIQGGYGYTF
TGTGCCAGCAGCCCAATACAGGGGGGATATGGCTACACCTTC
>TRBJ1-2|TRBV20-1|11|NA|TRBD1
CSAMTGNGYTF
TGCAGTGCCATGACAGGGAATGGCTACACCTTC
>TRBJ1-2|TRBV3-1/TRBV3-2|14|NA|NA
CASSPGPGGYGYTF
TGTGCCAGCAGCCCGGGTCCTGGTGGCTATGGCTACACCTTC
>TRBJ1-1|TRBV10-3|11|NA|NA
CAIRGAVEAFF
TGTGCCATCAGGGGGGCGGTTGAAGCTTTCTTT
>TRBJ1-1|TRBV5-6|15|NA|NA
CASSLAETLNTEAFF
TGTGCCAGCAGCTTGGCTGAGACATTGAACACTGAAGCTTTCTTT
>TRBJ1-1|TRBV19|11|NA|NA
CASRRGTEAFF
TGTGCCAGTAGGAGAGGCACTGAAGCTTTCTTT
>TRBJ2-2|TRBV7-2|14|once|NA
CASSRGSGPGELFF
TGTGCCAGCTCCAGGGGTTCGGGCCCCGGGGAGCTGTTTTTT
>TRBJ2-1|TRBV11-2|13|NA|NA
CASSLVLDNEQFF
TGTGCCAGCAGCTTAGTTCTAGACAATGAGCAGTTCTTC